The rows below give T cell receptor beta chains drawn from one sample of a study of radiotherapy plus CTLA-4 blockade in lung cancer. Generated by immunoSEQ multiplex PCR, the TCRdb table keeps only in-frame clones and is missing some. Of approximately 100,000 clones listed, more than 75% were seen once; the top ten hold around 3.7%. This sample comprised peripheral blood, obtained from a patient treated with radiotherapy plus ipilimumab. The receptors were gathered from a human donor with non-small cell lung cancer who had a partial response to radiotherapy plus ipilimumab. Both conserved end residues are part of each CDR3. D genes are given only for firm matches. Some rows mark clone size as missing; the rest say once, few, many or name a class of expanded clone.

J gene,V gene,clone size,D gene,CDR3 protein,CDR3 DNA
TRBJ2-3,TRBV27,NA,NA,CASSLYGSVADTQYF,TGTGCCAGCAGTTTATACGGGAGCGTTGCCGATACGCAGTATTTT
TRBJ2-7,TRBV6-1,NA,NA,CASSLTIYEQYF,TGTGCCAGCAGCCTTACAATTTACGAGCAGTACTTC
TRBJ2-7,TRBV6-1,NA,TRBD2,CASSRTSRGYEQYF,TGTGCCAGCAGCAGGACTAGCCGGGGCTACGAGCAGTACTTC
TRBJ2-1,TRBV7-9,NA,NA,CASSLARNEQFF,TGTGCCAGCAGCTTAGCGAGAAATGAGCAGTTCTTC
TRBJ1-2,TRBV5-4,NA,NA,CASSLARGDGYTF,TGTGCCAGCAGCTTGGCCAGGGGCGATGGCTACACCTTC
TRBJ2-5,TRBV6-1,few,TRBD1,CASRRGPQETQYF,TGTGCCAGCAGAAGGGGGCCTCAAGAGACCCAGTACTTC
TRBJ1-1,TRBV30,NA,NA,CAWNPGDTEAFF,TGTGCCTGGAACCCGGGTGACACTGAAGCTTTCTTT
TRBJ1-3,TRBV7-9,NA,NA,CASSLGGSGSGNTIYF,TGTGCCAGCAGCTTAGGAGGGTCAGGCTCTGGAAACACCATATATTTT
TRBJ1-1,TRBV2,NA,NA,CASSDVGRYTEAFF,TGTGCCAGCAGTGACGTGGGGCGGTACACTGAAGCTTTCTTT
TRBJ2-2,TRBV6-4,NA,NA,CASRGDGTGELFF,TGTGCCAGCAGGGGAGATGGTACCGGGGAGCTGTTTTTT
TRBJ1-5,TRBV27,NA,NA,CASSLSMTDSNQPQHF,TGTGCCAGCAGTTTAAGCATGACAGATAGCAATCAGCCCCAGCATTTT
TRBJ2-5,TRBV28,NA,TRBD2,CASSSLAGGQETQYF,TGTGCCAGCAGTTCGCTAGCGGGAGGGCAGGAGACCCAGTACTTC
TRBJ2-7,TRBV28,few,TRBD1,CASSWGDRVTYEQYF,TGTGCCAGCAGCTGGGGAGACAGGGTTACCTACGAGCAGTACTTC
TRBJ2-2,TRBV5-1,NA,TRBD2,CASSFLAGGTGELFF,TGCGCCAGCAGCTTTCTAGCGGGAGGGACCGGGGAGCTGTTTTTT
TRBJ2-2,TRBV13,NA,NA,CASSLRGRSFGELFF,TGTGCCAGCAGCTTAAGGGGGAGATCCTTCGGGGAGCTGTTTTTT
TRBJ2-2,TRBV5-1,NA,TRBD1,CASSSLGTANTGELFF,TGCGCCAGCAGCTCTCTTGGGACAGCGAACACCGGGGAGCTGTTTTTT
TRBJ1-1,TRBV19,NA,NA,CASSIDRAEAFF,TGTGCCAGTAGTATAGATCGGGCTGAAGCTTTCTTT
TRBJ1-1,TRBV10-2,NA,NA,CASSESGEAEAFF,TGCGCCAGCAGTGAGTCAGGGGAGGCTGAAGCTTTCTTT
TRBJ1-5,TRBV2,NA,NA,CASSGQFRNQPQHF,TGTGCCAGCAGTGGACAGTTCCGAAATCAGCCCCAGCATTTT
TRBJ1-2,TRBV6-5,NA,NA,CASSYLEVLGGYTF,TGTGCCAGCAGTTACTTGGAAGTCCTCGGGGGCTACACCTTC
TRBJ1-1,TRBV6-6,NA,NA,CASKEEGRTEAFF,TGTGCCAGCAAGGAGGAGGGGAGGACTGAAGCTTTCTTT
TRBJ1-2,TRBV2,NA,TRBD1,CASSVTGGDGYTF,TGTGCCAGCAGTGTTACAGGGGGCGACGGCTACACCTTC
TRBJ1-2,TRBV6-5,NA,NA,CASSSGGRPNYGYTF,TGTGCCAGCAGTAGTGGGGGGAGGCCTAACTATGGCTACACCTTC
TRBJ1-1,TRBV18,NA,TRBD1,CASSLTDRVEAFF,TGTGCCAGCTCACTCACCGACAGGGTGGAAGCTTTCTTT
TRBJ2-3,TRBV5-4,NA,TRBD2,CASSSKREGRTDTQYF,TGTGCCAGCAGCTCCAAGCGGGAGGGCCGTACTGATACGCAGTATTTT
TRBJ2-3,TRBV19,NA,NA,CASLRGRGSTDTQYF,TGTGCGTCGTTGCGGGGGCGAGGTTCGACAGATACGCAGTATTTT
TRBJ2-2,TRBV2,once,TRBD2,CASSVASGSPGELFF,TGTGCCAGCAGTGTCGCTAGCGGGAGTCCCGGGGAGCTGTTTTTT
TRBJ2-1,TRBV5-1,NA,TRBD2,CASSWSWTSPGLVNNEQFF,TGCGCCAGCAGCTGGTCCTGGACGTCCCCGGGACTAGTAAACAATGAGCAGTTCTTC
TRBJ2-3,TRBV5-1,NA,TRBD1,CASSQNRDRAVPDTQYF,TGCGCCAGCAGCCAAAACCGGGACAGGGCCGTCCCAGATACGCAGTATTTT
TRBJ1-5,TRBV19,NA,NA,CASSIQTENQPQHF,TGTGCCAGTAGTATACAGACAGAAAATCAGCCCCAGCATTTT
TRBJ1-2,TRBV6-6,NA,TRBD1,CASSPWDRDGYTF,TGTGCCAGCAGTCCATGGGACAGAGATGGCTACACCTTC
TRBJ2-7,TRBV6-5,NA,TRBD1,CASSRQGARVYEQYF,TGTGCCAGCAGCCGACAGGGGGCGAGGGTCTACGAGCAGTACTTC
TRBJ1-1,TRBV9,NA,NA,CASSPTGGVNEAFF,TGTGCCAGCAGCCCAACGGGGGGTGTGAATGAAGCTTTCTTT
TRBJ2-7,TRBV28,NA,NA,CASSSMRGVPLEQYF,TGTGCCAGCAGTTCCATGCGCGGCGTCCCGCTCGAGCAGTACTTC
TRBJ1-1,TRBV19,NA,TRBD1,CASSNRGQGVVEAFF,TGTGCCAGTAGTAACCGGGGACAGGGGGTAGTTGAAGCTTTCTTT
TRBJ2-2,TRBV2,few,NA,CAAKGRGRDTGELFF,TGTGCCGCGAAGGGTCGGGGTCGGGACACCGGGGAGCTGTTTTTT
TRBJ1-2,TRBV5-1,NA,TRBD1,CASSEGAGLSYGYTF,TGCGCCAGCAGCGAGGGGGCCGGGCTTTCCTATGGCTACACCTTC
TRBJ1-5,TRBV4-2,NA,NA,CASSRDRNSNQPQHF,TGTGCCAGCAGCCGCGACAGGAATAGCAATCAGCCCCAGCATTTT
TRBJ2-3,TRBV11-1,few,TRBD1,CASSFGTGTTDTQYF,TGTGCCAGCAGCTTTGGGACAGGGACCACAGATACGCAGTATTTT
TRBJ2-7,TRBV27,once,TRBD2,CASSPTPWTSGTYEQYF,TGTGCCAGCAGTCCTACCCCCTGGACTAGCGGGACCTACGAGCAGTACTTC
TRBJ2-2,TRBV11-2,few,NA,CASSYRGVTTGELFF,TGTGCCAGCAGTTACCGCGGAGTTACCACCGGGGAGCTGTTTTTT
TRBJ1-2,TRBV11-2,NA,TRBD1,CASSLATPGTGAGGYTF,TGTGCCAGCAGCTTAGCCACGCCCGGGACAGGGGCGGGTGGCTACACCTTC
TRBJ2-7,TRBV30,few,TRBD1,CAWSVGTGTYEQYF,TGTGCCTGGAGTGTGGGGACAGGGACCTACGAGCAGTACTTC
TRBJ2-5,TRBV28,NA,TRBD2,CASTRAGVVGLIETQYF,TGTGCCAGCACCAGAGCGGGAGTGGTGGGTCTTATCGAGACCCAGTACTTC
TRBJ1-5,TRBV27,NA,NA,CASSLSRFQPQHF,TGTGCCAGCAGTTTATCGAGGTTTCAGCCCCAGCATTTT
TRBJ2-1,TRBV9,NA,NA,CASSVDPAGGNEQFF,TGTGCCAGCAGCGTAGATCCAGCGGGCGGCAATGAGCAGTTCTTC
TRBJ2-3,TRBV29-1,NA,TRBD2,CSVGGTSGDSTDTQYF,TGCAGCGTGGGGGGGACTAGCGGGGACAGCACAGATACGCAGTATTTT